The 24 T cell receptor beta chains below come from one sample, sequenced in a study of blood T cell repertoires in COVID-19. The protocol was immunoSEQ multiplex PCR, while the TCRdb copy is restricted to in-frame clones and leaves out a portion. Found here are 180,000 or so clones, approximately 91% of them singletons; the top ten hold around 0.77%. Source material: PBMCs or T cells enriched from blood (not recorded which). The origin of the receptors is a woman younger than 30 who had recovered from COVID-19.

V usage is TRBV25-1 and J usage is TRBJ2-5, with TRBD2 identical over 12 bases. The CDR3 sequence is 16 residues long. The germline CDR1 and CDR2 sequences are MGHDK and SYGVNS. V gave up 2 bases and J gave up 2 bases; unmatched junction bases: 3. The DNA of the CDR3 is TGTGCCAGCAGTGAACTGCTAGCGGGAGGGCAAGAGACCCAGTACTTC. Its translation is CASSELLAGGQETQYF. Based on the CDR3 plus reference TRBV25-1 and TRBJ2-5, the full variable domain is EADIYQTPRYLVIGTGKKITLECSQTMGHDKMYWYQQDPGMELHLIHYSYGVNSTEKGDLSSESTVSRIRTEHFPLTLESARPSHTSQYLCASSELLAGGQETQYFGPGTRLLVL.

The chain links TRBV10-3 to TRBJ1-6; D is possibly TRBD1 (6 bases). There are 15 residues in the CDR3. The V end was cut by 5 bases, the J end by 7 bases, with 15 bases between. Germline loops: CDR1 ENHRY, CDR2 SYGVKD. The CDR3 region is CAISSIEGGNSPLHF. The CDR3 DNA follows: TGTGCCATCAGTTCCATCGAGGGGGGGAATTCACCCCTCCACTTT.

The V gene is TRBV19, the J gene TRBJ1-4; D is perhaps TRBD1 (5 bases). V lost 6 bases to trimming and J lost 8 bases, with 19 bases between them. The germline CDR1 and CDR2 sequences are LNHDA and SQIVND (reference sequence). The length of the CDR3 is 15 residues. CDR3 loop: CASSQSGGTAEKLFF. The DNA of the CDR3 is TGTGCCAGTAGCCAATCGGGAGGGACGGCAGAAAAACTGTTTTTT.

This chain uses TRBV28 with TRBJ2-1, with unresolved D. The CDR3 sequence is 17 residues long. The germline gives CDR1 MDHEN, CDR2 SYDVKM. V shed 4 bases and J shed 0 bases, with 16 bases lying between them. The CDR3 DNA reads TGTGCCAGCAGTTACTCTGTCGGTCTCCCCTCCTACAATGAGCAGTTCTTC. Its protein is CASSYSVGLPSYNEQFF.

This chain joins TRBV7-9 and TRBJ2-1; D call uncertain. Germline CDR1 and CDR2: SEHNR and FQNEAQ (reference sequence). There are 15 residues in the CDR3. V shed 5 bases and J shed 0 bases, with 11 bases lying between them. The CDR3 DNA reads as TGTGCCAGCAGCGCAAGTCGGAGCTCCTACAATGAGCAGTTCTTC. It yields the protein CASSASRSSYNEQFF.

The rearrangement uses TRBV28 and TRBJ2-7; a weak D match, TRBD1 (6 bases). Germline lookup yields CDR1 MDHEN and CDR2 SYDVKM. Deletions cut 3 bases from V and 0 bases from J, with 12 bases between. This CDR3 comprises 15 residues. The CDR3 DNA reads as TGTGCCAGCAGTTTTAAGGGACACCGCTCCTACGAGCAGTACTTC. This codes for CASSFKGHRSYEQYF.

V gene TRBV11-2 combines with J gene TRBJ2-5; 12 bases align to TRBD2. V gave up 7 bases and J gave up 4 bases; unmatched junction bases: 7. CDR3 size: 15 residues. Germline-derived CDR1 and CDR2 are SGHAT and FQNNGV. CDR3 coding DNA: TGTGCCAGCAACCAACTAGCGGGAGGAGCAGAGACCCAGTACTTC. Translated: CASNQLAGGAETQYF. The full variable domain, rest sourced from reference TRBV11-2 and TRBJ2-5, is EAGVAQSPRYKIIEKRQSVAFWCNPISGHATLYWYQQILGQGPKLLIQFQNNGVVDDSQLPKDRFSAERLKGVDSTLKIQPAKLEDSAVYLCASNQLAGGAETQYFGPGTRLLVL.

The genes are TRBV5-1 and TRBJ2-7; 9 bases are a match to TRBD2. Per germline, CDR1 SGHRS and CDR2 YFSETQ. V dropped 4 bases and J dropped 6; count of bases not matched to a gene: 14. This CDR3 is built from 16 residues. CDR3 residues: CASSGMTSGSAGEQYF. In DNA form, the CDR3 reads TGCGCCAGCAGCGGAATGACTAGCGGATCGGCAGGCGAGCAGTACTTC. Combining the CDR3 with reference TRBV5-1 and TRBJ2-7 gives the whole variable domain KAGVTQTPRYLIKTRGQQVTLSCSPISGHRSVSWYQQTPGQGLQFLFEYFSETQRNKGNFPGRFSGRQFSNSRSEMNVSTLELGDSALYLCASSGMTSGSAGEQYFGPGTRLTVT.

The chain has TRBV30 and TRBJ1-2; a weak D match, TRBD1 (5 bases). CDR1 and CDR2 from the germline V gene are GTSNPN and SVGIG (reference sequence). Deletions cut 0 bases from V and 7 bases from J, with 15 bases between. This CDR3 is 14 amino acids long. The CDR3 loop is CAWSVVRAGGGYTF. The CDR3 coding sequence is TGTGCCTGGAGTGTAGTCAGGGCTGGCGGTGGCTACACCTTC.

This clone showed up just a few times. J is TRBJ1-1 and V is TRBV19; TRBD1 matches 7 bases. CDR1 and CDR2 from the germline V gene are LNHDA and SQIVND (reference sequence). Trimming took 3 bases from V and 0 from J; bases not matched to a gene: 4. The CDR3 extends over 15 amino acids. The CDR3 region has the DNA TGTGCCAGTAGTATGGGACAGAGGTTGAACACTGAAGCTTTCTTT. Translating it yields CASSMGQRLNTEAFF.

The chain's CDR3 is CASIRGQVETQYF. The CDR3 nucleotides are TGTGCCAGCATCCGAGGACAGGTAGAGACCCAGTACTTC. The V and J genes are TRBV6-5 and TRBJ2-5, with 7 bases matching TRBD1. The trim removed 7 bases at V and 4 bases at J, leaving 6 bases unmatched. CDR1 and CDR2 from the germline V gene are MNHEY and SVGAGI. The CDR3 is 13 residues long.

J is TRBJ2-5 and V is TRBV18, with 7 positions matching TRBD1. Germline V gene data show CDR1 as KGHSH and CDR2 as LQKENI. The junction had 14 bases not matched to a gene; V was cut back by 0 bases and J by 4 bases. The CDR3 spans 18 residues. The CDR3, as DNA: TGTGCCAGCTCACCACCGGCGACAGGGAATGTTGGAACAGAGACCCAGTACTTC. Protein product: CASSPPATGNVGTETQYF.

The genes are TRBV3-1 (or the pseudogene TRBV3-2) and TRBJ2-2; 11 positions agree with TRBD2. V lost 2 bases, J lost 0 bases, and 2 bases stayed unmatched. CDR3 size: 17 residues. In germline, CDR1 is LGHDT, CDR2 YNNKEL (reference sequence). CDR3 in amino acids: CASSQMGLAANTGELFF. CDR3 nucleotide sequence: TGTGCCAGCAGCCAAATGGGACTAGCGGCGAACACCGGGGAGCTGTTTTTT.

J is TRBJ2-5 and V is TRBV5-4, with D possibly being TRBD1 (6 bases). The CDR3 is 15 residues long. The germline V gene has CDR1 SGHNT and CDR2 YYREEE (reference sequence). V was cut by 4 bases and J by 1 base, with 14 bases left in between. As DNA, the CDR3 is TGTGCCAGCAGCCCGAGGGGGAGCCTCCAAGAGACCCAGTACTTC. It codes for CASSPRGSLQETQYF. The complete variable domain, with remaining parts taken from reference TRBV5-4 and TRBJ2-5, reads ETGVTQSPTHLIKTRGQQVTLRCSSQSGHNTVSWYQQALGQGPQFIFQYYREEENGRGNFPPRFSGLQFPNYSSELNVNALELDDSALYLCASSPRGSLQETQYFGPGTRLLVL.

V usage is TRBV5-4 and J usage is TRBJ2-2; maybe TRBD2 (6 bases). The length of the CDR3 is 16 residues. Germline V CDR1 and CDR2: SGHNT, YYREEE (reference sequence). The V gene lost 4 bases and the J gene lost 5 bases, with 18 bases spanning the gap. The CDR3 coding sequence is TGTGCCAGCAGCCTTTCTAGCGATAGATTGACCGGGGAGCTGTTTTTT. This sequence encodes CASSLSSDRLTGELFF.

The CDR3 bases are TGTGCCAGCAGCGTAGGCTGGGACACCACCTACGAGCAGTACTTC. Protein: CASSVGWDTTYEQYF. The rearrangement uses TRBV9 and TRBJ2-7; possible D gene TRBD1, 6 bases. Trimming pared 0 bases from V and 2 bases from J, leaving 12 bases between. The germline CDR1 and CDR2 sequences are SGDLS and YYNGEE. This CDR3 comprises 15 residues. Together with reference TRBV9 and TRBJ2-7, the CDR3 gives the full variable domain: DSGVTQTPKHLITATGQRVTLRCSPRSGDLSVYWYQQSLDQGLQFLIQYYNGEERAKGNILERFSAQQFPDLHSELNLSSLELGDSALYFCASSVGWDTTYEQYFGPGTRLTVT.

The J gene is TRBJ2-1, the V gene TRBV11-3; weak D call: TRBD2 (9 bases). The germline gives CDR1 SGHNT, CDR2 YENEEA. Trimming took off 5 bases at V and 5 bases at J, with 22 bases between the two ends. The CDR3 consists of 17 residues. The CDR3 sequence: CASSAGTGLASHNEQFF. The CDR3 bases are TGTGCCAGCAGCGCCGGGACAGGACTAGCGAGTCACAATGAGCAGTTCTTC.

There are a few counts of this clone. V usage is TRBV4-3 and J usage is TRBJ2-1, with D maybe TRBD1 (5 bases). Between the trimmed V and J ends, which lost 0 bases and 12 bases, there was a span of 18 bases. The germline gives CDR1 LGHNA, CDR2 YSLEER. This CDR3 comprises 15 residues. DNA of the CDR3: TGCGCCAGCAGCCAAGATCGGACACATCAAGTCGGGCAGTTCTTC. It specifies CASSQDRTHQVGQFF.

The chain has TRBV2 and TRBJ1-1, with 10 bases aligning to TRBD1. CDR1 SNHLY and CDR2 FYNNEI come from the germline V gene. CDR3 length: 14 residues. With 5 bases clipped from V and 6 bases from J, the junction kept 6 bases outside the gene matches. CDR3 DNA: TGTGCCAGCAGTATTGACAGGGGGCTTTCTGAAGCTTTCTTT. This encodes CASSIDRGLSEAFF.

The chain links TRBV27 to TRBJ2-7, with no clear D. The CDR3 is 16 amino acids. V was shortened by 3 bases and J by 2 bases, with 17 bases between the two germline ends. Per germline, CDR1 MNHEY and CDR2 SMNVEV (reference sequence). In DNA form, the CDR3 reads TGTGCCAGCAGTTTTGTTGGCGGAGAAGGAGCCTACGAGCAGTACTTC. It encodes CASSFVGGEGAYEQYF.

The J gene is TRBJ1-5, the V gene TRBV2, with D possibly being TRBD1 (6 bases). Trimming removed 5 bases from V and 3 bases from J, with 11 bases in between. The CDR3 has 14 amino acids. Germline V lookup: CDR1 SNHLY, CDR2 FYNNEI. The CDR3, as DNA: TGTGCCAGCAGTCCGACAGGAAACAATCAGCCCCAGCATTTT. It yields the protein CASSPTGNNQPQHF.

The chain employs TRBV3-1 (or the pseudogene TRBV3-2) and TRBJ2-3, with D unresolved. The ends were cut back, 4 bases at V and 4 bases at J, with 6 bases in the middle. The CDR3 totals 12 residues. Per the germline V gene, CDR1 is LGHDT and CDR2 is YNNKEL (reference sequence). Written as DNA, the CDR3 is TGTGCCAGCAGCCGGAGCTCAGATACGCAGTATTTT. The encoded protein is CASSRSSDTQYF.

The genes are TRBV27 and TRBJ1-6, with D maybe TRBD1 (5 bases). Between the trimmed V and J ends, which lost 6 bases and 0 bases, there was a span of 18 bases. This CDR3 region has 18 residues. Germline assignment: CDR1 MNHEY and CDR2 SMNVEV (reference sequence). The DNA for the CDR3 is TGTGCCAGCAGGTCCCGTTACAGGAGAGGCTCCTATAATTCACCCCTCCACTTT. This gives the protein CASRSRYRRGSYNSPLHF.

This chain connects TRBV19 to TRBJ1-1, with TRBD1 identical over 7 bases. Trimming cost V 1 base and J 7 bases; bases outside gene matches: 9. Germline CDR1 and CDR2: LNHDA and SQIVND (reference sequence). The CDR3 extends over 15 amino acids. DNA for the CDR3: TGTGCCAGTAGTATAGGAGGACAGGCCCGGGGTGAAGCTTTCTTT. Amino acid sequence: CASSIGGQARGEAFF.